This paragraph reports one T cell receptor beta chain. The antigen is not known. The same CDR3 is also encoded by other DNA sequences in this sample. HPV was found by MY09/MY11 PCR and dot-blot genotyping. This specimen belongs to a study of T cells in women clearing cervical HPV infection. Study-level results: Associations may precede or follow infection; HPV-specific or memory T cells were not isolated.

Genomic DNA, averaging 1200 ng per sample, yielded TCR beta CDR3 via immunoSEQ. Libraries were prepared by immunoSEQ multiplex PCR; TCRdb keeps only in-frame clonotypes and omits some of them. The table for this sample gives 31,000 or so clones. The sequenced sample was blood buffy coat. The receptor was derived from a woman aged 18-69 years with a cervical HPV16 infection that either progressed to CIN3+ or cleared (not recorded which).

The CDR3 is CASSPQGSSYEQYF. The covered CDR3 bases are TGTGCCAGCTCACCGCAGGGGAGCTCCTACGAG. The chain joins TRBV18 to TRBJ2-7, with D perhaps TRBD1 (6 bases). The read terminates 3 residues before the CDR3 end, so the remaining end is supplied by the germline J gene. The V and J ends lost 3 bases and 0 bases respectively, with 9 bases between them. CDR1 and CDR2 (germline): KGHSH, LQKENI. The CDR3 is made up of 14 amino acids.